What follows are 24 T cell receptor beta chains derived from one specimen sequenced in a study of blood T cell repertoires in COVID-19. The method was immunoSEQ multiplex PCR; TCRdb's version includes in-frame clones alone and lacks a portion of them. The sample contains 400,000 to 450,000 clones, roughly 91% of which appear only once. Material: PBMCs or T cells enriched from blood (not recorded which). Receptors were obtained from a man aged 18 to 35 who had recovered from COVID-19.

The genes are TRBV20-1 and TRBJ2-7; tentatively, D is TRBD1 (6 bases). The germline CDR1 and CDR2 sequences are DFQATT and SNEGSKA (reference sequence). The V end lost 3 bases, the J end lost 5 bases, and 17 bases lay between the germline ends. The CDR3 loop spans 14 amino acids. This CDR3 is CSASIGTPPHEQYF. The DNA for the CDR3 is TGCAGTGCTAGTATCGGGACACCTCCGCACGAGCAGTACTTC.

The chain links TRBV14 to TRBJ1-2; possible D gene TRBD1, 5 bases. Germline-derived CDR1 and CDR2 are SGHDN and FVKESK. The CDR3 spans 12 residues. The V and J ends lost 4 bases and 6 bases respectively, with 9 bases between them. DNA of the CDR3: TGTGCCAGCAGCCCCTCCAGGGATGGCTACACCTTC. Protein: CASSPSRDGYTF.

For the CDR3, the DNA is TGTGCCAGCAGCTCACGCGCAACAGGGAACTATGGCTACACCTTC. It encodes CASSSRATGNYGYTF. The chain couples TRBV5-5 to TRBJ1-2, with D perhaps matching TRBD1 (6 bases). V was shortened by 3 bases and J by 2 bases, with 14 bases between the two germline ends. Looked up from germline, CDR1 is SGHKS and CDR2 is YYEKEE (reference sequence). This CDR3 contains 15 residues. Variable domain in full (rest from reference TRBV5-5 and TRBJ1-2): DAGVTQSPTHLIKTRGQQVTLRCSPISGHKSVSWYQQVLGQGPQFIFQYYEKEERGRGNFPDRFSARQFPNYSSELNVNALLLGDSALYLCASSSRATGNYGYTFGSGTRLTVV.

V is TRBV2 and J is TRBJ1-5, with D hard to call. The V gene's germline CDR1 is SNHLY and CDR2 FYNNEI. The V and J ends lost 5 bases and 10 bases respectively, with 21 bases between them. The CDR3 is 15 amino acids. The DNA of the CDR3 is TGTGCCAGCAGTCCTCGGCTTGCAGGTGCTGTCCCCCAGCATTTT. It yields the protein CASSPRLAGAVPQHF.

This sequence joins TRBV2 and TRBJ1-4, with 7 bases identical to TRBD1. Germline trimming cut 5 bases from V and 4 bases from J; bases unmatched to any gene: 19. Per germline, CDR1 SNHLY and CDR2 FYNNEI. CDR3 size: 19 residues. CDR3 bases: TGTGCCAGCAGTTATCCTATAGGGACAGTGAGAACCAATAATGAAAAACTGTTTTTT. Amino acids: CASSYPIGTVRTNNEKLFF.

This chain's CDR3 is CAATRKGTEAFF. The CDR3 region has the DNA TGTGCCGCTACTCGTAAGGGGACTGAAGCTTTCTTT. This sequence joins TRBV6-5 and TRBJ1-1; D is possibly TRBD1 (5 bases). Germline CDR1 is MNHEY and CDR2 is SVGAGI. V gave up 11 bases and J gave up 5 bases, with 15 bases separating them. CDR3 size: 12 residues.

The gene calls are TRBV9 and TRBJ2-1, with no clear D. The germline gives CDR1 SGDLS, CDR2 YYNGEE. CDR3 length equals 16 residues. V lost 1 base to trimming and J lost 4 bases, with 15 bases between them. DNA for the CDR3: TGTGCCAGCAGCGTACGAGTAGGTAACAGATACAATGAGCAGTTCTTC. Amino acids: CASSVRVGNRYNEQFF.

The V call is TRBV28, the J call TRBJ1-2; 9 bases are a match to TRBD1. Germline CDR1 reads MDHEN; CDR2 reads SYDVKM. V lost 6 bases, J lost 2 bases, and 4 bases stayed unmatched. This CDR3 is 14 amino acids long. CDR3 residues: CASSRDRVNYGYTF. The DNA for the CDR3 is TGTGCCAGCAGCCGGGACAGGGTCAACTATGGCTACACCTTC.

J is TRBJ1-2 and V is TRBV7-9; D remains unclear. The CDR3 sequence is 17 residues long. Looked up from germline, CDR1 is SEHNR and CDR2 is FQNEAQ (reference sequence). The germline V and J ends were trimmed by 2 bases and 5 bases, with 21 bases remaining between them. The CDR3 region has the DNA TGTGCCAGCAGCTTATGGGCAGGCCGTTGCTCGACATATGGCTACACCTTC. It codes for CASSLWAGRCSTYGYTF. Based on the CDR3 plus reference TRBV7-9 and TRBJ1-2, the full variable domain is DTGVSQNPRHKITKRGQNVTFRCDPISEHNRLYWYRQTLGQGPEFLTYFQNEAQLEKSRLLSDRFSAERPKGSFSTLEIQRTEQGDSAMYLCASSLWAGRCSTYGYTFGSGTRLTVV.

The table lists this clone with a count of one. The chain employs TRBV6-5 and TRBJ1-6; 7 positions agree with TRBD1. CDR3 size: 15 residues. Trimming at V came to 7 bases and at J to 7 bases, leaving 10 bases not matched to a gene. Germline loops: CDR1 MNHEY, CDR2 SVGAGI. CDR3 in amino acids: CASIRRTGDNSPLHF. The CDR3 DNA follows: TGTGCCAGCATTCGGAGGACAGGAGACAATTCACCCCTCCACTTT.

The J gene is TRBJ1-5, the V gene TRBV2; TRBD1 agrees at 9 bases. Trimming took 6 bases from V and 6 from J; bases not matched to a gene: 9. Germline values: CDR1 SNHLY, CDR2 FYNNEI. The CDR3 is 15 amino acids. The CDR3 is CASRGFGQGLQPQHF. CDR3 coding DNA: TGTGCCAGCAGGGGCTTTGGACAGGGGCTTCAGCCCCAGCATTTT. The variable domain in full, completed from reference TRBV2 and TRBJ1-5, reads EPEVTQTPSHQVTQMGQEVILRCVPISNHLYFYWYRQILGQKVEFLVSFYNNEISEKSEIFDDQFSVERPDGSNFTLKIRSTKLEDSAMYFCASRGFGQGLQPQHFGDGTRLSIL.

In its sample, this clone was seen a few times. Written as DNA, the CDR3 is TGTGCCACCACTGAGTGGAGGGACCTCAAAAATCAGCCCCAGCATTTT. Protein: CATTEWRDLKNQPQHF. V and J are TRBV28 and TRBJ1-5; a possible D gene is TRBD1 (5 bases). The germline gives CDR1 MDHEN, CDR2 SYDVKM. This CDR3 is built from 16 residues. Between the trimmed V and J ends, which lost 10 bases and 4 bases, there was a span of 23 bases.

For the CDR3, the DNA is TGTGCCAGCAGTTTTGGGACAGGGTTGGCGGCTTTCTTT. Translating gives CASSFGTGLAAFF. The chain recombines TRBV12-3 or TRBV12-4 with TRBJ1-1, with 9 bases aligning to TRBD1. This CDR3 region has 13 residues. Trimming took 3 bases from V and 11 from J; bases not matched to a gene: 7.

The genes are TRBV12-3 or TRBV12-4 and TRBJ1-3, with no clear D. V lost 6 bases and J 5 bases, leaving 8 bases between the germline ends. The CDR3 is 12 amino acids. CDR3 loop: CASSHSRNTIYF. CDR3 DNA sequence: TGTGCCAGCAGCCATAGCAGAAACACCATATATTTT.

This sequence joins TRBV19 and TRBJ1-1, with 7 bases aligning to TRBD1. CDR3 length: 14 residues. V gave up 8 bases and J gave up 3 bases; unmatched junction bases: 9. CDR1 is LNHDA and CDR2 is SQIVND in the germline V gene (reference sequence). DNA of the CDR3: TGTGCCAGTGGTAACAGGGGACTAGACACTGAAGCTTTCTTT. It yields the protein CASGNRGLDTEAFF. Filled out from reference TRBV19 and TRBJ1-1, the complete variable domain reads DGGITQSPKYLFRKEGQNVTLSCEQNLNHDAMYWYRQDPGQGLRLIYYSQIVNDFQKGDIAEGYSVSREKKESFPLTVTSAQKNPTAFYLCASGNRGLDTEAFFGQGTRLTVV.

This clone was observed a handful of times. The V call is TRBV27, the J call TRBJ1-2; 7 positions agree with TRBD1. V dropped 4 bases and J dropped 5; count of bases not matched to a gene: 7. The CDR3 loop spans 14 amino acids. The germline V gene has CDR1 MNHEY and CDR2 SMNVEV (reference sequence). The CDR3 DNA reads TGTGCCAGCAGTTCTAGGACAGGTCTGTATGGCTACACCTTC. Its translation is CASSSRTGLYGYTF.

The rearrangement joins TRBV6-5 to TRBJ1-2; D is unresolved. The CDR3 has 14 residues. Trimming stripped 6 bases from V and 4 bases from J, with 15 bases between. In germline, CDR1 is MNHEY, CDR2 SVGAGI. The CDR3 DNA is TGTGCCAGCAGGGAGGGCAGACGGATCTATGGCTACACCTTC. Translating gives CASREGRRIYGYTF.

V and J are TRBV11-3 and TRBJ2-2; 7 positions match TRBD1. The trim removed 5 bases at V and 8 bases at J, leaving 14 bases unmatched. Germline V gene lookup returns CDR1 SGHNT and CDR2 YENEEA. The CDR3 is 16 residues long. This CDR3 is CASSARQGSVMGELFF. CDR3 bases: TGTGCCAGCAGCGCACGACAGGGATCCGTCATGGGGGAGCTGTTTTTT.

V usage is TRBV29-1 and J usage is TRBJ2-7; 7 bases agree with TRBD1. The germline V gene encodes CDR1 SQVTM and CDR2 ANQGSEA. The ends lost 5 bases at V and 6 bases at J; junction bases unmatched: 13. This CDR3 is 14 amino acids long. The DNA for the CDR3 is TGCAGCGTTCCGGGACAGAGATACGCAAGCGAGCAGTACTTC. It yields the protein CSVPGQRYASEQYF.

The CDR3 nucleotides read TGTGCCAGCAGTCAGTGGGCTGGGGGCTTAAGTGAAAAACTGTTTTTT. It codes for CASSQWAGGLSEKLFF. The chain couples TRBV27 to TRBJ1-4; D perhaps matches TRBD1 (6 bases). The V gene lost 5 bases and the J gene lost 7 bases, with 20 bases spanning the gap. Germline CDR1 and CDR2: MNHEY and SMNVEV (reference sequence). The CDR3 is 16 amino acids.

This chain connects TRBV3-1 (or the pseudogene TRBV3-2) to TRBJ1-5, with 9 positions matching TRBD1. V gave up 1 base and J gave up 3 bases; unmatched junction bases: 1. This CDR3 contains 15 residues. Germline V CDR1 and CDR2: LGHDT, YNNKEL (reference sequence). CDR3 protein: CASSQGDRVNQPQHF. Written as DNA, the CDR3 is TGTGCCAGCAGCCAAGGGGACAGGGTCAATCAGCCCCAGCATTTT.

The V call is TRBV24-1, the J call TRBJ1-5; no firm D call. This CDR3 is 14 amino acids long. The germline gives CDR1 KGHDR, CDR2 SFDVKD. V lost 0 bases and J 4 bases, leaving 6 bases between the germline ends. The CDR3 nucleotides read TGTGCCACCAGTGATTTGCGCAGTAATCAGCCCCAGCATTTT. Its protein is CATSDLRSNQPQHF.

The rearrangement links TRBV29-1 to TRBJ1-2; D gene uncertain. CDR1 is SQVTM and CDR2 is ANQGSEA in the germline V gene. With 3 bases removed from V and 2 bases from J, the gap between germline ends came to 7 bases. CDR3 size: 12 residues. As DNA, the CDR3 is TGCAGCGTTGACCCATCAAACTATGGCTACACCTTC. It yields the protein CSVDPSNYGYTF.

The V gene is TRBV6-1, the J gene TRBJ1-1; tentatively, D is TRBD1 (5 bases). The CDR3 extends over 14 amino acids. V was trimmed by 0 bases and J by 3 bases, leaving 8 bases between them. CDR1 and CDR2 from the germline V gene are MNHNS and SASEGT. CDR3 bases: TGTGCCAGCAGTGAAGCTGGGGCGGACACTGAAGCTTTCTTT. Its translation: CASSEAGADTEAFF.